These T cell receptor beta chains were read from a single sample in a study of T-cell memory formation after mild COVID-19. TCRdb processed the 5' RACE reads anew with MiXCR; each CDR3 protein has one entry. The sample holds some 210,000 distinct CDR3 sequences, around 18% seen once. The material sequenced was PBMCs or a T cell subset sorted from them (not recorded which). The receptors were gathered from an adult woman who had mild COVID-19 (a few samples of this study predate the infection). Cell type and time point are not known. CDR3s leave out the opening cysteine and the closing phenylalanine or tryptophan. Fields, in order: V gene, J gene, D gene, CDR3 protein. The D gene is left open where the match is weak.

v_call: TRBV5-1
j_call: TRBJ2-7
d_call: NA
cdr3_aa: ASSSGQGLHYEQY

v_call: TRBV9
j_call: TRBJ2-1
d_call: NA
cdr3_aa: ASSVEGSAYNEQF

v_call: TRBV3-1
j_call: TRBJ1-3
d_call: TRBD1
cdr3_aa: ASSQRQGLEGNTIY

v_call: TRBV10-3
j_call: TRBJ2-5
d_call: NA
cdr3_aa: AITEGVGETQY

v_call: TRBV29-1
j_call: TRBJ2-3
d_call: NA
cdr3_aa: SVAAGSQSTDTQY

v_call: TRBV4-1
j_call: TRBJ2-7
d_call: TRBD1
cdr3_aa: ASSPGQGRDEQY

v_call: TRBV19
j_call: TRBJ1-5
d_call: NA
cdr3_aa: ASSIPGIGSNQPQH

v_call: TRBV18
j_call: TRBJ2-3
d_call: TRBD2
cdr3_aa: ASSPPGTSGGTDTQY

v_call: TRBV9
j_call: TRBJ2-6
d_call: NA
cdr3_aa: ASSTGTGANVLT

v_call: TRBV6-2/TRBV6-3
j_call: TRBJ2-7
d_call: NA
cdr3_aa: ASSNLQRDRTYEQY

v_call: TRBV12-3/TRBV12-4
j_call: TRBJ2-3
d_call: TRBD2
cdr3_aa: ASRTSIAGTDTQY

v_call: TRBV14
j_call: TRBJ2-1
d_call: TRBD1
cdr3_aa: ASSRMPGQGSGNEQF

v_call: TRBV3-1
j_call: TRBJ2-2
d_call: NA
cdr3_aa: ASSRPTGYRELF

v_call: TRBV2
j_call: TRBJ2-7
d_call: NA
cdr3_aa: ASSELTAHEQY

v_call: TRBV5-4
j_call: TRBJ1-1
d_call: NA
cdr3_aa: ASSSPTGKNTEAF

v_call: TRBV3-1
j_call: TRBJ2-3
d_call: NA
cdr3_aa: ASSQVPQRGTQY

v_call: TRBV7-8
j_call: TRBJ2-3
d_call: NA
cdr3_aa: ASSLASLGTDTQY

v_call: TRBV3-1
j_call: TRBJ2-4
d_call: NA
cdr3_aa: ASTDQGSKNIQY

v_call: TRBV4-2
j_call: TRBJ2-7
d_call: TRBD1
cdr3_aa: ASSPGQGRYEQY

v_call: TRBV7-9
j_call: TRBJ2-5
d_call: NA
cdr3_aa: ASSPRLHLY

v_call: TRBV12-3/TRBV12-4
j_call: TRBJ2-3
d_call: TRBD2
cdr3_aa: ASSPEGLGADTQY

v_call: TRBV7-3
j_call: TRBJ2-3
d_call: NA
cdr3_aa: ASSLRAGASTDTQY

v_call: TRBV14
j_call: TRBJ2-3
d_call: NA
cdr3_aa: ASSQEGGHTRTDTQY

v_call: TRBV27
j_call: TRBJ1-2
d_call: TRBD1
cdr3_aa: ASSFRTGGFRGYT

v_call: TRBV28
j_call: TRBJ1-5
d_call: TRBD1
cdr3_aa: VSSFRDRLNQPQH

v_call: TRBV5-1
j_call: TRBJ1-2
d_call: TRBD1
cdr3_aa: ASSLDRGNYGYT

v_call: TRBV7-8
j_call: TRBJ2-3
d_call: TRBD1
cdr3_aa: ASSSTPILVDRGPADTQY

v_call: TRBV18
j_call: TRBJ1-2
d_call: TRBD1
cdr3_aa: ASSPGQGGTYGYT

v_call: TRBV7-9
j_call: TRBJ1-1
d_call: NA
cdr3_aa: ASSPRSGANTEAF

v_call: TRBV5-1
j_call: TRBJ2-2
d_call: NA
cdr3_aa: ASRPTNTGELF

v_call: TRBV20-1
j_call: TRBJ2-1
d_call: NA
cdr3_aa: SPQGMSYNEQF

v_call: TRBV5-1
j_call: TRBJ2-2
d_call: NA
cdr3_aa: ASSVGDTGELF